The next 14 T cell receptor beta chains were all read from a single sample in a study of identical twins. From the 5' RACE reads, TCRdb called clonotypes with MiXCR, one entry per CDR3 protein. The sample gives roughly 770,000 distinct CDR3 sequences, around a sixth of which show up once; around 13% is in the top ten. The same specimen was also included in a second study, on T cells expressing NK-cell markers.

Sequencing was carried out using PBMCs. All receptors derive from a young woman in good health.

In its sample, this clonotype was seen a few times. The V and J genes are TRBV12-3 or TRBV12-4 and TRBJ2-1, with 9 bases fitting TRBD1. This CDR3 contains 15 residues. V lost 6 bases and J lost 6; bases outside the gene matches: 9. The CDR3 coding sequence is TGTGCCAGCAGCCCCGGGGTGACAGGGGGCAATGAGCAGTTCTTC. Its protein product is CASSPGVTGGNEQFF.

This clonotype has a handful of counts. The chain couples TRBV6-2 or TRBV6-3 to TRBJ1-5; D perhaps matches TRBD1 (5 bases). Germline assignment: CDR1 MNHEY and CDR2 SVGEGT. This CDR3 spans 16 amino acids. V was cut by 2 bases and J by 0 bases, with 11 bases left in between. The CDR3 DNA reads TGTGCCAGCAGTTACCCATCAGGGTTTAGCAATCAGCCCCAGCATTTT. Translated, it gives CASSYPSGFSNQPQHF.

This chain connects TRBV20-1 to TRBJ1-4; D might be TRBD1 (6 bases). Trimming took off 4 bases at V and 7 bases at J, with 16 bases between the two ends. Germline CDR1 DFQATT, CDR2 SNEGSKA (reference sequence). This CDR3 is built from 14 residues. The CDR3 DNA reads as TGCAGTGCTAACCGTGGGGGGCGCGGTGAAAAACTGTTTTTT. This codes for CSANRGGRGEKLFF.

Many counts were recorded for this clonotype. The chain recombines TRBV20-1 with TRBJ2-5; weak D call: TRBD1 (5 bases). Trimming cost V 7 bases and J 4 bases, with 16 bases left between them. Germline lookup yields CDR1 DFQATT and CDR2 SNEGSKA (reference sequence). This CDR3 is built from 13 residues. The CDR3 bases are TGCAGTGTTCCAGGGCGTGGGATAGAGACCCAGTACTTC. This gives the protein CSVPGRGIETQYF.

This chain joins TRBV20-1 and TRBJ2-7; D gene ambiguous. From germline, CDR1 is DFQATT and CDR2 SNEGSKA (reference sequence). This CDR3 comprises 11 residues. Written as DNA, the CDR3 is TGCAGCGCCAACCCCATCTACGAGCAGTACTTC. Translation: CSANPIYEQYF.

J is TRBJ1-1 and V is TRBV29-1; 9 nucleotides match TRBD1. V shed 5 bases, J shed 6 bases, and the junction held 7 bases outside the gene matches. CDR1 is SQVTM, CDR2 ANQGSEA, per germline. This CDR3 has 13 amino acids. The DNA of the CDR3 is TGCAGCGTTCGACAGGGGGAAGGAGCTGAAGCTTTCTTT. Translated: CSVRQGEGAEAFF.

The V and J genes are TRBV12-3 or TRBV12-4 and TRBJ2-2; TRBD2 matches 8 bases. This CDR3 has 13 residues. The junction had 6 bases not matched to a gene; V was cut back by 8 bases and J by 7 bases. CDR3 DNA: TGTGCCAGCCGGAGGACTAGCCTCGGGGAGCTGTTTTTT. It translates to CASRRTSLGELFF.

This clonotype has only a few counts. The rearrangement uses TRBV20-1 and TRBJ2-1; 9 bases agree with TRBD2. The germline V gene encodes CDR1 DFQATT and CDR2 SNEGSKA (reference sequence). The J segment lost 6 bases and the V segment lost 7 bases, leaving 10 bases of the junction unmatched. There are 14 residues in the CDR3. The CDR3 is CSGRDAGGSNEQFF. CDR3 nucleotides: TGCAGTGGCCGAGATGCGGGGGGGTCCAATGAGCAGTTCTTC.

This clonotype has a handful of counts. The rearrangement uses TRBV7-9 and TRBJ2-3; no clear D gene. The CDR3 length is 16 residues. Trimming cost V 4 bases and J 1 base, with 15 bases left between them. Per germline, CDR1 SEHNR and CDR2 FQNEAQ (reference sequence). The CDR3, as DNA: TGTGCCAGCAGCTCTCCGTTATTTGCGGGCACAGATACGCAGTATTTT. Translated: CASSSPLFAGTDTQYF.

This clonotype has more than one count but fewer than ten. This chain links TRBV12-3 or TRBV12-4 with TRBJ2-7; 10 bases are shared with TRBD2. This CDR3 region has 14 residues. V gave up 6 bases and J gave up 1 base; unmatched junction bases: 3. The CDR3 protein is CASRAGGRSYEQYF. The CDR3 coding sequence is TGTGCCAGCAGAGCGGGAGGGCGGTCCTACGAGCAGTACTTC.

The V call is TRBV30, the J call TRBJ2-3; 7 bases align to TRBD1. This CDR3 comprises 14 residues. V lost 4 bases to trimming and J lost 5 bases; unmatched junction nucleotides: 9. CDR1 is GTSNPN, CDR2 SVGIG, per germline (reference sequence). For the CDR3, the DNA is TGTGCCTGGACTACGGAGAGGGGGCAAGATACGCAGTATTTT. This gives the protein CAWTTERGQDTQYF.

This clonotype was found a few times. This rearrangement joins TRBV9 to TRBJ2-7, with TRBD1 matching over 9 bases. Per germline, CDR1 SGDLS and CDR2 YYNGEE. This CDR3 is built from 19 residues. V dropped 2 bases and J dropped 6; count of bases not matched to a gene: 21. The CDR3 is CASSVVDRTGEGVSSEQYF. In nucleotides, the CDR3 is TGTGCCAGCAGCGTCGTGGACCGGACAGGGGAGGGCGTAAGTTCCGAGCAGTACTTC. Using reference TRBV9 and TRBJ2-7 for the parts outside the CDR3, the full variable domain is DSGVTQTPKHLITATGQRVTLRCSPRSGDLSVYWYQQSLDQGLQFLIQYYNGEERAKGNILERFSAQQFPDLHSELNLSSLELGDSALYFCASSVVDRTGEGVSSEQYFGPGTRLTVT.

V and J are TRBV13 and TRBJ2-3; TRBD2 matches at 10 bases. This CDR3 spans 20 amino acids. The germline CDR1 and CDR2 sequences are PRHDT and FYEKMQ (reference sequence). Unmatched junction bases numbered 20, after V lost 8 bases and J lost 0 bases. CDR3 DNA: TGTGCCAGCGCCACGACGGCGATACTAGCGGGGAGAGCTAGCACAGATACGCAGTATTTT. This codes for CASATTAILAGRASTDTQYF.

This chain uses TRBV5-1 with TRBJ2-7, with D perhaps TRBD1 or TRBD2 (5 bases each). The CDR3 is 17 amino acids. The V gene's germline CDR1 is SGHRS and CDR2 YFSETQ. V was clipped by 7 bases and J by 2 bases, with 25 bases between them. The CDR3 DNA sequence: TGCGCCAGCCGGGTGGGGGTCACCGGATACACCGCCTACGAGCAGTACTTC. It encodes CASRVGVTGYTAYEQYF.